This TCR beta chain was recorded in a study of blood T cells in healthy people across ages. Across the study: With template switching, about one barcoded beta molecule was captured per two T cells.

Germline loops: CDR1 MDHEN, CDR2 SYDVKM. The CDR3 consists of 14 residues. V lost 3 bases to trimming and J lost 9 bases, with 16 bases between them. About this clonotype: The antigen is undetermined.

A sample-barcoded 5' primer and a J-beta primer mix were used in a second PCR of roughly 6 to 11 cycles. TCRdb ran MiXCR on the 5' RACE reads and lists one entry per CDR3 protein. The sample lists 1 million or so distinct CDR3 sequences; less than 25% were seen once. General study points: TCR beta diversity was tightly associated with the proportion of naive T cells. Both naive CD4+ cell counts and diversity were greater in long-lived donors than in aged donors.

This same sample was also part of a study on T cells of mothers and their children. From that report: Thymic selection molds TCR recombination output in much the same way for related pairs as for unrelated pairs.

The specimen was blood. The chain has TRBV28 and TRBJ2-3, with D possibly being TRBD1 or TRBD2 (6 bases each). The sequence was obtained from a girl under 10 years old in good health. Here the CDR3 DNA reads TGTGCCAGCAGTTTTAACGCTAGGGGGGACACGCAGTATTTT. Amino acids: CASSFNARGDTQYF.